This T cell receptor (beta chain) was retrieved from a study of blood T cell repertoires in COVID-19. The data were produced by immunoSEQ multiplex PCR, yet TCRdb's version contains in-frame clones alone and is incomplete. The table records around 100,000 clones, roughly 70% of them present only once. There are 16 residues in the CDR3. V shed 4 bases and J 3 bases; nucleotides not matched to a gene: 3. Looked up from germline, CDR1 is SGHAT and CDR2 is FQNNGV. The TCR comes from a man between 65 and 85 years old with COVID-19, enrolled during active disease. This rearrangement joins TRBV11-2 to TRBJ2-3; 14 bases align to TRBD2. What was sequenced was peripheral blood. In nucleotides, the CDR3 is TGTGCCAGCAGCTCCGGACTAGCGGGAGGAACAGATACGCAGTATTTT. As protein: CASSSGLAGGTDTQYF.